The 17 T cell receptor beta chains given below trace back to one sample, sequenced in a study of spatial heterogeneity in lung cancer. Stated time point: sample taken at primary tumor resection. The sequenced material consisted of unsorted whole RNA from tumor, nontumor lung or frozen PBMC. TCRdb reanalysed the 5' RACE reads using MiXCR and keeps one entry per CDR3 protein. The table has 20,000 to 25,000 distinct CDR3 sequences, 4.6% seen once. The specimen was PBMCs, collected at surgery. These receptors were collected from a male donor with early-stage non-small cell lung cancer.

CDR3 residues: CASRRAAGVVYNEQFF. CDR3 coding DNA: TGTGCCAGCAGACGCGCAGCGGGAGTGGTCTACAATGAGCAGTTCTTC. This sequence joins TRBV12-3 or TRBV12-4 and TRBJ2-1; TRBD2 aligns across 8 bases. Unmatched junction bases numbered 10, after V lost 6 bases and J lost 3 bases. This CDR3 contains 16 residues.

The chain couples TRBV7-2 to TRBJ1-5; D not certain. There are 13 residues in the CDR3. Trimming removed 1 base from V and 2 bases from J, with 3 bases in between. CDR1 is SGHTA, CDR2 FQGNSA, per germline. The CDR3 bases are TGTGCCAGCAGCTTAGACGGCAATCAGCCCCAGCATTTT. Translating gives CASSLDGNQPQHF.

By proportion, this clonotype is medium-sized. The V gene is TRBV10-3, the J gene TRBJ2-7, with D uncertain. Germline V lookup: CDR1 ENHRY, CDR2 SYGVKD. The CDR3 spans 12 residues. Trimming removed 3 bases at V and 1 base at J, with 4 bases between. The CDR3 sequence: CAISDTSYEQYF. CDR3 nucleotides: TGTGCCATCAGTGACACATCCTACGAGCAGTACTTC.

In regard to this clonotype: This CDR3 fails to terminate in the conserved phenylalanine or tryptophan, so it likely reflects a read error. V usage is TRBV28 and J usage is TRBJ2-3; 9 bases are shared with TRBD2. Trimming cost V 6 bases and J 5 bases; bases outside gene matches: 9. The V gene's germline CDR1 is MDHEN and CDR2 SYDVKM. The CDR3 runs 15 residues. CDR3: CASSLAGLAKDTQYY. In DNA form, the CDR3 reads TGTGCCAGCAGCCTCGCGGGACTAGCAAAAGATACGCAGTATTAT.

There are many counts of this clonotype. CDR3 DNA sequence: TGTGCCACCGCAAACGACGGTAGCAATCAGCCCCAGCATTTT. Translating it yields CATANDGSNQPQHF. This chain connects TRBV2 to TRBJ1-5; no reliable D call. Germline CDR1 and CDR2: SNHLY and FYNNEI. The germline V and J ends were trimmed by 10 bases and 0 bases, with 13 bases remaining between them. This CDR3 comprises 14 residues.

This clonotype was seen many times. This chain links TRBV27 with TRBJ1-5, with D hard to call. The V end was cut by 8 bases, the J end by 7 bases, with 12 bases between. Germline assignment: CDR1 MNHEY and CDR2 SMNVEV (reference sequence). This CDR3 region has 12 residues. The CDR3 nucleotides are TGTGCCAGCGGATCGGCTGTGCAGCCCCAGCATTTT. It translates to CASGSAVQPQHF.

This clonotype has ten or more counts. The chain has TRBV20-1 and TRBJ2-3, with unresolved D. CDR3 length equals 15 residues. The V gene lost 6 bases and the J gene lost 6 bases, with 22 bases spanning the gap. CDR1 DFQATT and CDR2 SNEGSKA come from the germline V gene (reference sequence). The CDR3 bases are TGCAGTGCCCCCCTCCCCCTAGGAGATGGGGATACGCAGTATTTT. The encoded protein is CSAPLPLGDGDTQYF.

This clonotype appeared many times. The chain is built from TRBV5-1 and TRBJ2-7, with D possibly being TRBD1 (6 bases). Trimming pared 2 bases from V and 6 bases from J, leaving 12 bases between. Germline V lookup: CDR1 SGHRS, CDR2 YFSETQ. The length of the CDR3 is 13 residues. The CDR3 sequence is CASSLAGTREQYF. The DNA of the CDR3 is TGCGCCAGCAGCTTAGCCGGGACACGCGAGCAGTACTTC.

This clonotype appeared many times. V gene TRBV2 combines with J gene TRBJ2-2; 9 bases match TRBD2. Per germline, CDR1 SNHLY and CDR2 FYNNEI. The CDR3 consists of 15 residues. Unmatched junction bases numbered 4, after V lost 5 bases and J lost 3 bases. CDR3 residues: CASSTTSGYTGELFF. The CDR3 DNA reads as TGTGCCAGCAGTACGACTAGCGGTTACACCGGGGAGCTGTTTTTT.

This clonotype came up a few times. The rearrangement links TRBV18 to TRBJ2-3; no definite D call. CDR1 KGHSH and CDR2 LQKENI come from the germline V gene. Trimming took off 3 bases at V and 0 bases at J, with 16 bases between the two ends. CDR3 length equals 17 residues. Written as DNA, the CDR3 is TGTGCCAGCTCACCTTCGGCGCTACTTGTTAGCACAGATACGCAGTATTTT. Encoded protein: CASSPSALLVSTDTQYF.

By share, this clonotype counts as medium-sized (0.01 to 0.1%). This chain links TRBV28 with TRBJ1-5; 12 bases map to TRBD1. V gave up 7 bases and J gave up 6 bases; unmatched junction bases: 7. Germline V lookup: CDR1 MDHEN, CDR2 SYDVKM. The length of the CDR3 is 15 residues. CDR3 sequence: CASNVGQGAFQPQHF. The CDR3 DNA reads as TGTGCCAGCAACGTGGGACAGGGGGCGTTTCAGCCCCAGCATTTT.

In its sample, this clonotype ranks as medium-sized. The CDR3 nucleotides are TGCAGTGCTAGACTTAGCGGGGGTGAGCAGTTCTTC. Its translation is CSARLSGGEQFF. The chain couples TRBV20-1 to TRBJ2-1; 9 bases align to TRBD2. The germline V gene has CDR1 DFQATT and CDR2 SNEGSKA (reference sequence). The CDR3 contains 12 residues. The J segment lost 9 bases and the V segment lost 2 bases, leaving 2 bases of the junction unmatched.

This clonotype was found many times. This rearrangement joins TRBV12-3 or TRBV12-4 to TRBJ1-1; no firm D call. V gave up 3 bases and J gave up 4 bases, with 9 bases separating them. This CDR3 region has 13 residues. The CDR3 nucleotides read TGTGCCAGCAGTTTTCCAGTAAGCACTGAAGCTTTCTTT. It translates to CASSFPVSTEAFF.

This clonotype showed up many times. This rearrangement joins TRBV15 to TRBJ2-2, with D uncertain. V shed 6 bases and J shed 0 bases, with 14 bases lying between them. Germline CDR1 LNHNV, CDR2 YYDKDF (reference sequence). CDR3 length: 16 residues. The CDR3 sequence is CATRTGQAPNTGELFF. The CDR3 DNA reads as TGTGCCACCAGGACGGGCCAGGCCCCGAACACCGGGGAGCTGTTTTTT.

This clonotype was detected ten times or more. V is TRBV5-1 and J is TRBJ1-6; no clear D. Per germline, CDR1 SGHRS and CDR2 YFSETQ. This CDR3 comprises 14 residues. Deletions cut 5 bases from V and 7 bases from J, with 13 bases between. CDR3 residues: CASSPDPENSPLHF. The CDR3 DNA is TGCGCCAGCAGTCCGGACCCCGAGAATTCACCCCTCCACTTT.

Remarks on this clonotype: This clone may be a read error of a much larger clone one base away. This CDR3 is CASSPGLGNQPQHF. In nucleotides, the CDR3 is TGTGCCAGCAGCCCAGGGCTGGGGAATCAGCCCCAGCATTTT. The chain has TRBV7-2 and TRBJ1-5; D possibly corresponds to TRBD1 (5 bases). This CDR3 has 14 amino acids. V lost 5 bases and J lost 4, with 12 bases in between. Germline V gene lookup returns CDR1 SGHTA and CDR2 FQGNSA.

This rearrangement joins TRBV9 to TRBJ2-3; D gene ambiguous. Germline assignment: CDR1 SGDLS and CDR2 YYNGEE. This CDR3 contains 15 residues. Trimming took 0 bases from V and 6 from J, leaving 14 bases between them. CDR3: CASSVGAKARDTQYF. CDR3 coding DNA: TGTGCCAGCAGCGTAGGGGCCAAAGCAAGGGATACGCAGTATTTT.